Presented here are 2 T cell receptor beta chains from one specimen sequenced in a study of blood T cells in healthy people across ages. Sample-barcoded 5' priming and a J-beta primer mix drove a second PCR of roughly 7 to 11 cycles. TCRdb re-called the 5' RACE reads with MiXCR, one entry per CDR3 protein. This sample has more than 1.4 million distinct CDR3 sequences, with around 39% found just once. The sequenced sample was blood. The origin of the receptors is a woman under 30 in good health.

CDR3 sequence reads: CASSPGQGLESYNEQYF. In DNA, the CDR3 is TGTGCCAGCAGCCCCGGACAGGGCCTCGAGTCGTACAATGAGCAGTACTTC. This sequence joins TRBV3-1 and TRBJ2-5; 8 bases line up with TRBD1. Trimming cost V 4 bases and J 11 bases; bases outside gene matches: 21. Germline CDR1 reads LGHDT; CDR2 reads YNNKEL (reference sequence). This CDR3 has 17 amino acids.

V gene TRBV6-5 combines with J gene TRBJ2-7; D may be TRBD2 (6 bases). Trimming left V 6 bases short and J 4 bases short, with 16 bases between. CDR3 length: 14 residues. Germline CDR1 and CDR2: MNHEY and SVGAGI. CDR3 in DNA: TGTGCCAGCAGCCTGGACTACCGCGGGTACGAGCAGTACTTC. Encoded protein: CASSLDYRGYEQYF.